This TCR beta chain was profiled in a study of T cells in Graves' hyperthyroidism and ophthalmopathy. Study context: At initial diagnosis, before any treatment had begun, peripheral blood was obtained.

Authors of the study amplified TCR beta CDR3 regions from RNA transcripts. The HTBI primer set was used in a first-round RT-PCR of the TCR CDR3. TCRdb reprocessed the multiplex PCR reads with MiXCR, giving one entry per CDR3 protein. This repertoire shows fewer than 500,000 distinct CDR3 sequences, more than 14% found once; its top ten account for about 18%. This clonotype was counted ten times or more. Antigen unknown. Any patient presenting with uncontrolled infection, other autoimmune disease, pregnancy or lactation was left out. Together with thyroid ultrasound, orbital computed tomography, serum thyroxine and TRAb, clinical symptoms were used for diagnoses. General observations from the study: The model anticipated ophthalmopathy a median about six months pre-onset.

Source material: blood. The TCR originated in a woman aged 25-40 years with Graves' ophthalmopathy.

For the CDR3, the DNA is TGTGCCAGCAGCCCGGGGGGACGGGTAGCTTTCTTT. Translated, it gives CASSPGGRVAFF. The V gene is TRBV6-1, the J gene TRBJ1-1; D possibly corresponds to TRBD1 (5 bases). The ends were cut back, 6 bases at V and 10 bases at J, with 15 bases in the middle. The CDR3 covers 12 residues. Germline-derived CDR1 and CDR2 are MNHNS and SASEGT.